Below, 24 T cell receptor beta chains from the same sample are listed, as sequenced in a study of OX40 agonist ivuxolimab in advanced cancers. Produced via immunoSEQ multiplex PCR; TCRdb's table is partial and in-frame only. The table shows around 72,000 clones, with approximately 89% occurring only once. The sequencing here drew on CD4+ or CD8+ T cells sorted from blood, taken in a trial of the OX40 agonist ivuxolimab. The receptor source for this set is an adult with an advanced solid tumor such as melanoma, head and neck, liver or kidney cancer.

This sequence joins TRBV7-9 and TRBJ2-7; no definite D call. Per the germline V gene, CDR1 is SEHNR and CDR2 is FQNEAQ (reference sequence). The CDR3 covers 12 residues. The germline V and J ends were trimmed by 5 bases and 9 bases, with 14 bases remaining between them. The CDR3 DNA reads TGTGCCAGCAGCCAGACCTCTTCGATGCAGTACTTC. Encoded protein: CASSQTSSMQYF.

The V and J genes are TRBV28 and TRBJ1-2; unclear D gene. The ends were cut back, 5 bases at V and 8 bases at J, with 12 bases in the middle. The CDR3 consists of 12 residues. Germline V gene sequence: CDR1 MDHEN, CDR2 SYDVKM. Written as DNA, the CDR3 is TGTGCCAGCAGTCGCTCAGGATCCGGCTACACCTTC. This translates into CASSRSGSGYTF.

The chain has TRBV28 and TRBJ1-1; tentative D call: TRBD1 (5 bases). Germline V CDR1 and CDR2: MDHEN, SYDVKM. The length of the CDR3 is 15 residues. Trimming pared 8 bases from V and 1 base from J, leaving 17 bases between. CDR3 sequence reads: CASLPARQGNTEAFF. Written as DNA, the CDR3 is TGTGCCAGCCTCCCCGCGAGGCAGGGGAACACTGAAGCTTTCTTT.

J is TRBJ2-3 and V is TRBV18, with 12 bases matching TRBD2. This CDR3 region has 17 residues. V lost 3 bases to trimming and J lost 11 bases; unmatched junction nucleotides: 15. Germline CDR1 KGHSH, CDR2 LQKENI. This CDR3 reads CASSPGYQTSGRGEQYF. The CDR3, as DNA: TGTGCCAGCTCACCGGGGTACCAGACTAGCGGGAGAGGTGAGCAGTATTTT.

This clone was detected a few times. The gene calls are TRBV7-8 and TRBJ2-5; D gene ambiguous. V dropped 5 bases and J dropped 3 bases, with 10 bases sitting between them. Germline V gene lookup returns CDR1 SGHVS and CDR2 FQNEAQ. The CDR3 has 13 residues. The DNA of the CDR3 is TGTGCCAGCAGCAAGGGCCGCGAAGAGACCCAGTACTTC. Protein: CASSKGREETQYF. Filled out from reference TRBV7-8 and TRBJ2-5, the complete variable domain reads GAGVSQSPRYKVAKRGQDVALRCDPISGHVSLFWYQQALGQGPEFLTYFQNEAQLDKSGLPSDRFFAERPEGSVSTLKIQRTQQEDSAVYLCASSKGREETQYFGPGTRLLVL.

This chain uses TRBV6-6 with TRBJ2-3, with 15 bases identical to TRBD2. This CDR3 is 16 amino acids long. Per germline, CDR1 MNHNY and CDR2 SVGAGI (reference sequence). V gave up 6 bases and J gave up 6 bases; unmatched junction bases: 7. CDR3 region: CASSPGLAGGSDTQYF. CDR3 bases: TGTGCCAGCAGCCCCGGACTAGCGGGGGGGTCGGATACGCAGTATTTT.

V usage is TRBV6-6 and J usage is TRBJ1-2, with TRBD1 matching over 8 bases. V trimming: 6 bases; J trimming: 7 bases; junction bases outside the gene matches: 10. CDR3 length: 14 residues. Germline loops: CDR1 MNHNY, CDR2 SVGAGI (reference sequence). CDR3: CASSITGGTGGYTF. In DNA form, the CDR3 reads TGTGCCAGCAGCATCACAGGGGGGACGGGTGGCTACACCTTC.

This clone was seen a few times. V usage is TRBV10-3 and J usage is TRBJ1-2, with TRBD1 matching over 10 bases. The CDR3 runs to 14 residues. J lost 3 bases, V lost 6 bases, and 4 bases had no gene match. Germline V gene sequence: CDR1 ENHRY, CDR2 SYGVKD. The CDR3 nucleotides are TGTGCCATCAGGGGGACAGGGGCCCACTATGGCTACACCTTC. It specifies CAIRGTGAHYGYTF.

This rearrangement joins TRBV4-2 to TRBJ2-5; 10 bases are shared with TRBD1. The J call may be wrong; the DNA end is better matched by TRBJ2-7. Germline CDR1 and CDR2: LGHNA and YNFKEQ. The CDR3 consists of 15 residues. CDR3 in amino acids: CASSSHRDRGAEQYF. The DNA for the CDR3 is TGTGCCAGCAGCTCCCACCGGGACAGGGGTGCCGAGCAGTACTTC.

This chain joins TRBV10-1 and TRBJ2-1; 13 bases are a match to TRBD2. Per germline, CDR1 WNHNN and CDR2 SYGVQD (reference sequence). The length of the CDR3 is 16 residues. The ends lost 3 bases at V and 5 bases at J; junction bases unmatched: 4. DNA for the CDR3: TGCGCCAGCAGTGATTGGACTAGCGGGAGTAACAATGAGCAGTTCTTC. It is translated as CASSDWTSGSNNEQFF.

V is TRBV7-3 and J is TRBJ2-7; 12 bases agree with TRBD2. The germline gives CDR1 SGHTA, CDR2 FQGTGA. The CDR3 has 16 amino acids. Germline trimming cut 2 bases from V and 3 bases from J; bases unmatched to any gene: 5. CDR3 protein: CASSLVPTSGGYEQYF. The CDR3 nucleotides read TGTGCCAGCAGCTTAGTCCCGACTAGCGGGGGCTACGAGCAGTACTTC. Supplemented by reference TRBV7-3 and TRBJ2-7, the full variable domain reads GAGVSQTPSNKVTEKGKYVELRCDPISGHTALYWYRQSLGQGPEFLIYFQGTGAADDSGLPNDRFFAVRPEGSVSTLKIQRTERGDSAVYLCASSLVPTSGGYEQYFGPGTRLTVT.

The chain is built from TRBV5-4 and TRBJ2-5; 8 bases line up with TRBD2. The ends lost 5 bases at V and 3 bases at J; junction bases unmatched: 12. Germline-derived CDR1 and CDR2 are SGHNT and YYREEE (reference sequence). The CDR3 is 16 amino acids. The CDR3: CASRLNLAGRKETQYF. In nucleotides, the CDR3 is TGTGCCAGCAGGTTGAATTTAGCGGGGAGGAAAGAGACCCAGTACTTC.

The chain employs TRBV2 and TRBJ2-5; the match to TRBD2 covers 10 bases. V shed 5 bases, J shed 1 base, and the junction held 4 bases outside the gene matches. The CDR3 contains 15 residues. Per the germline V gene, CDR1 is SNHLY and CDR2 is FYNNEI. CDR3 loop: CASSRPSGGQETQYF. The CDR3 nucleotides are TGTGCCAGCAGTAGGCCTAGCGGGGGCCAAGAGACCCAGTACTTC.

CDR3 in DNA: TGTGCCAGCAGCCCCTCTAAGGAGACCCAGTACTTC. This gives the protein CASSPSKETQYF. The rearrangement uses TRBV11-2 and TRBJ2-5; no definite D call. Germline CDR1 SGHAT, CDR2 FQNNGV. V shed 5 bases and J shed 5 bases, with 9 bases lying between them. CDR3 length: 12 residues.

The chain couples TRBV28 to TRBJ1-5; the match to TRBD1 covers 7 bases. Losses at the gene ends were 5 bases for V and 4 bases for J; bases not matched to a gene: 5. CDR1 MDHEN and CDR2 SYDVKM come from the germline V gene. This CDR3 spans 14 amino acids. The CDR3 bases are TGTGCCAGCAGTCCTGGACAGGCTAATCAGCCCCAGCATTTT. It encodes CASSPGQANQPQHF.

This chain uses TRBV6-1 with TRBJ1-1; D remains unclear. This CDR3 comprises 13 residues. Germline loops: CDR1 MNHNS, CDR2 SASEGT. The V end lost 8 bases, the J end lost 0 bases, and 10 bases lay between the germline ends. CDR3 region: CASRAALNTEAFF. The CDR3 coding sequence is TGTGCCAGCCGGGCAGCGCTGAACACTGAAGCTTTCTTT.

V gene TRBV5-1 combines with J gene TRBJ1-1; D is ambiguous. The CDR3 length is 16 residues. Trimming cost V 4 bases and J 3 bases, with 19 bases left between them. Germline-derived CDR1 and CDR2 are SGHRS and YFSETQ. For the CDR3, the DNA is TGCGCCAGCAGCCCGACAACCAGAACAGTAGACACTGAAGCTTTCTTT. Residues: CASSPTTRTVDTEAFF.

The chain employs TRBV7-2 and TRBJ2-1; D is tentatively TRBD1 or TRBD2 (5 bases each). This CDR3 has 14 amino acids. From germline, CDR1 is SGHTA and CDR2 FQGNSA. V was shortened by 1 base and J by 6 bases, with 10 bases between the two germline ends. CDR3 loop: CASSLERGANEQFF. The CDR3 region has the DNA TGTGCCAGCAGCTTAGAACGGGGCGCCAATGAGCAGTTCTTC. The whole variable domain, remainder taken from reference TRBV7-2 and TRBJ2-1, is GAGVSQSPSNKVTEKGKDVELRCDPISGHTALYWYRQSLGQGLEFLIYFQGNSAPDKSGLPSDRFSAERTGGSVSTLTIQRTQQEDSAVYLCASSLERGANEQFFGPGTRLTVL.

CDR3 sequence: CASSIGGVYEQYF. The CDR3 DNA reads as TGTGCCAGTAGTATTGGCGGGGTCTACGAGCAGTACTTC. V usage is TRBV19 and J usage is TRBJ2-7; weak D call: TRBD2 (6 bases). The ends were cut back, 3 bases at V and 3 bases at J, with 9 bases in the middle. This CDR3 region has 13 residues. Germline values: CDR1 LNHDA, CDR2 SQIVND (reference sequence).

This clone has only a few counts. J is TRBJ1-1 and V is TRBV2; 7 bases match TRBD1. CDR3 size: 13 residues. CDR1 is SNHLY and CDR2 is FYNNEI in the germline V gene. J was trimmed by 4 bases and V by 5 bases; bases with no gene match: 4. The CDR3 DNA follows: TGTGCCAGCAGTAGAGGACAGGCCACTGAAGCTTTCTTT. The encoded protein is CASSRGQATEAFF. Supplemented by reference TRBV2 and TRBJ1-1, the full variable domain reads EPEVTQTPSHQVTQMGQEVILRCVPISNHLYFYWYRQILGQKVEFLVSFYNNEISEKSEIFDDQFSVERPDGSNFTLKIRSTKLEDSAMYFCASSRGQATEAFFGQGTRLTVV.

J is TRBJ1-2 and V is TRBV5-1; maybe TRBD1 (6 bases). The germline V gene has CDR1 SGHRS and CDR2 YFSETQ. CDR3 size: 14 residues. Trimming took 4 bases from V and 4 from J, leaving 14 bases between them. For the CDR3, the DNA is TGCGCCAGCAGCCCCACCGGGACAACCTATGGCTACACCTTC. Residues: CASSPTGTTYGYTF.

This chain uses TRBV9 with TRBJ1-1, with 10 bases aligning to TRBD1. Germline V gene data show CDR1 as SGDLS and CDR2 as YYNGEE. Losses at the gene ends were 1 base for V and 3 bases for J; bases not matched to a gene: 6. The CDR3 runs 16 residues. CDR3 sequence reads: CASSVHAGTGDTEAFF. The DNA of the CDR3 is TGTGCCAGCAGCGTACACGCCGGGACAGGGGACACTGAAGCTTTCTTT.

This chain links TRBV11-2 with TRBJ2-2; no definite D call. Germline loops: CDR1 SGHAT, CDR2 FQNNGV. Trimming shortened V by 3 bases and J by 5 bases, and 4 bases separated the two germline ends. The CDR3 has 12 amino acids. CDR3 protein: CASSFWTGELFF. As DNA, the CDR3 is TGTGCCAGCAGCTTCTGGACCGGGGAGCTGTTTTTT.

The V call is TRBV6-1, the J call TRBJ2-1; 8 nucleotides align to TRBD1. V lost 3 bases to trimming and J lost 2 bases; unmatched junction nucleotides: 3. CDR1 and CDR2 (germline): MNHNS, SASEGT. The CDR3 length is 15 residues. The CDR3 protein is CASSDQGATYNEQFF. Written as DNA, the CDR3 is TGTGCCAGCAGTGACCAGGGGGCAACCTACAATGAGCAGTTCTTC.